The present T cell receptor (beta chain) was sequenced within a study of blood T cell repertoires in COVID-19. The overall study: COVID-19 samples, acute and convalescent, were from the United States, Italy and Spain. The cDNA or gDNA used as material had been derived from T cells, B-cell-depleted T cells, or PBMCs.

Original handling: Using reference gene primer amplification, nucleated cell counts were estimated. Some clones are missing from TCRdb's copy, which holds only in-frame ones; the method was immunoSEQ multiplex PCR. D and trimming were read from the DNA, whereas the V and J calls and clone size are those reported in that table. The repertoire holds some 200,000 clones, with about 91% as singletons. Germline V gives CDR1 SGHTA, CDR2 FQGNSA. V lost 3 bases and J lost 1; bases outside the gene matches: 1. The CDR3 is 14 residues long. The V call is TRBV7-2, the J call TRBJ1-1, with TRBD1 matching over 8 bases. The receptor was isolated from a woman in her thirties or forties with acute or convalescent COVID-19. Sequenced: peripheral blood. CDR3 coding DNA: TGTGCCAGCAGCTTGGGACAGGCGAACACTGAAGCTTTCTTT. Translated, it gives CASSLGQANTEAFF.